This T cell receptor beta chain was profiled in a study of lymphopenia after photon versus proton radiotherapy. Overall study findings and caveats: A bigger post-nadir fall in TCR diversity correlated inversely with survival time in deceased patients. Proton therapy kept repertoires fairly stable, unlike photons, which gained effector/memory cells.

Germline V gene lookup returns CDR1 MGHRA and CDR2 YSYEKL. Trimming at V came to 2 bases and at J to 7 bases, leaving 9 bases not matched to a gene. The CDR3 consists of 16 residues. Clones were sequenced by immunoSEQ multiplex PCR, and TCRdb holds only the in-frame ones, with some missing. Of around 30,000 clones listed, about 80% are singletons. In this sample, this clone turned up once. The target antigen is unknown. This chain links TRBV4-1 with TRBJ2-1; TRBD2 agrees at 9 bases. The starting material was peripheral blood, obtained from a patient treated with proton-based radiotherapy. The TCR sequence derives from an older woman with pancreatic cancer. The CDR3 loop reads CASSQPGLAQGNEQFF. In nucleotides, the CDR3 is TGCGCCAGCAGCCAACCCGGACTAGCGCAAGGTAATGAGCAGTTCTTC.